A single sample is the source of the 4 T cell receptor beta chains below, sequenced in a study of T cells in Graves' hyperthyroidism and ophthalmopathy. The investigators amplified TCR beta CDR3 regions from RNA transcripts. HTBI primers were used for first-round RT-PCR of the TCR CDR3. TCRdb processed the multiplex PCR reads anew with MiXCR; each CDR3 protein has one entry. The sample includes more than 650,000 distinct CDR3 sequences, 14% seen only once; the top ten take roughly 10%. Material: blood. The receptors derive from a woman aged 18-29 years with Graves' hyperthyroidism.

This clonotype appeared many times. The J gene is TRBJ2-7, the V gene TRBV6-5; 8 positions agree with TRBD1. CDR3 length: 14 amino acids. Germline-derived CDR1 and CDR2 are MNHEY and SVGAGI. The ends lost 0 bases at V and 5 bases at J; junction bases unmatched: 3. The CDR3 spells CASSYSRTGNEQYF. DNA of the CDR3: TGTGCCAGCAGTTACTCGCGGACAGGGAACGAGCAGTACTTC.

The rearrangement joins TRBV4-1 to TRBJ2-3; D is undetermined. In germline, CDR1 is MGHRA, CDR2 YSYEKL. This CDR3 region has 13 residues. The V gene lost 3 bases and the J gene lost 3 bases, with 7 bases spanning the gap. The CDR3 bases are TGCGCCAGCAGCCATCCGGGTACAGATACGCAGTATTTT. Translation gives CASSHPGTDTQYF.

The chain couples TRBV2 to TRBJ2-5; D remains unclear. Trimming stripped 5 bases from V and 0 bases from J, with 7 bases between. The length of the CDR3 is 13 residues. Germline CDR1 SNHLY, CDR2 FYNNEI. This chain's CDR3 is CASSQRHQETQYF. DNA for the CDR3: TGTGCCAGCAGTCAGAGACACCAAGAGACCCAGTACTTC.

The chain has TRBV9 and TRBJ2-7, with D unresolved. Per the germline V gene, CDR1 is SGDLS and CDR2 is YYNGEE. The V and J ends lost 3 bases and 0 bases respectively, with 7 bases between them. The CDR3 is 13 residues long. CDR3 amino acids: CASSDRPSYEQYF. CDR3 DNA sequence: TGTGCCAGCAGCGACCGGCCCTCCTACGAGCAGTACTTC.